The clone carrying this TCR beta chain was observed at least ten times. The antigen remains undetermined. Germline V gives CDR1 SGHAT, CDR2 FQNNGV. This CDR3 is 13 amino acids long. V dropped 0 bases and J dropped 7 bases, with 7 bases sitting between them. The authors made cDNA by 5'RACE with 10-nucleotide random UMIs. In TCRdb, the 5' RACE reads were re-called with MiXCR into one record per CDR3 protein. The sample holds tens of thousands of distinct CDR3 sequences, roughly 3.2% seen once. The data were obtained in a study of neurological immune-mediated disorders. Study-wide results and limits: Association of the multiple sclerosis repertoire cluster with clinical or MRI features was not observed for any feature. Private repertoires in all groups were suggested by the absence of shared CDR3 amino acid sequences among expanded clones across subjects.

This receptor was taken from a man aged 40-50 years with multiple sclerosis. This chain uses TRBV11-2 with TRBJ1-5; D is possibly TRBD1 (6 bases). The source material was PBMCs. In DNA form, the CDR3 reads TGTGCCAGCAGCTTAGATCAGGGGCAGCCCCAGCATTTT. As protein: CASSLDQGQPQHF.